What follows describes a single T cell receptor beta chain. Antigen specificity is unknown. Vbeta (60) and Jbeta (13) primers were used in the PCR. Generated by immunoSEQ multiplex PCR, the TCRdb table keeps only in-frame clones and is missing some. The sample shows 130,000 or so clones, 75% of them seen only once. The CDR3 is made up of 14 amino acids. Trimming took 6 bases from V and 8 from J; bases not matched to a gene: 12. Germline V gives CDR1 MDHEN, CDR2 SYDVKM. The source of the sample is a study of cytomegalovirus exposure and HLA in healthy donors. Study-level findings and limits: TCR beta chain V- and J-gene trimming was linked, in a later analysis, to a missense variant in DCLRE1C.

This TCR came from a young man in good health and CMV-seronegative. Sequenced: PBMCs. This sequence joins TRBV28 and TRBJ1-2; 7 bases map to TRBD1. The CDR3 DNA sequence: TGTGCCAGCAGGGCTCCGACAGGGTGGATGGGCTACACCTTC. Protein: CASRAPTGWMGYTF.